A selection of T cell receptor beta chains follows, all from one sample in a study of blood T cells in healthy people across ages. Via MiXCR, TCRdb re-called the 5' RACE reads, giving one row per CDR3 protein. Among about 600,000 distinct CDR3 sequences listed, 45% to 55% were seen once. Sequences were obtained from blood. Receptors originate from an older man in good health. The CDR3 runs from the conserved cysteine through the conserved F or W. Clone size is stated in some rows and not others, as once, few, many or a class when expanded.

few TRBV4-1 CASSHLSGEARVNPEAFF
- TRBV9 CASSVQPGGGLAGDTQYF
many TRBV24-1 CATSGSGTGAFEQFF
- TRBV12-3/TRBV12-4 CASSSRGPYYEQYF
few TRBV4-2 CASSQDRGGRGYTQYF
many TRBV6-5 CASSYRPGPDDYEQYF
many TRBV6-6 CASSYLRGFSNEQYF
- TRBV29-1 CSVEVGAGGETQYF
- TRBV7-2 CASSLTGQPYEQYF
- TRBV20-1 CSADAGGPYNEQFF
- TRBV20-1 CSARVGAQAYNEQFF
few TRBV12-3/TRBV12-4 CASSPGIINRDTQYF
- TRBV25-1 CASSRGGAGDTQYF
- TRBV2 CASLRDRNDIQYF
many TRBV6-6 CASANGGTDTQYF
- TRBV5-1 CASSLPDNSPLHF
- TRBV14 CASSRTGRVNVLTF
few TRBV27 CASSSLWPTNEKLFF
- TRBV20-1 CSALGVRGFGGYEQYF
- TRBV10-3 CAISTGTPDEQYF
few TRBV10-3 CAISEGGNANEKLFF
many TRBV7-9 CASSPSGGEQYF
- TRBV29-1 CSVFSGGNKQFF
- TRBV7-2 CASRIRLAGEQYF
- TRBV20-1 CSAGGRASGETQYF
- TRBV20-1 CSASSGRALDEQYF
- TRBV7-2 CVSSSGVEKPQHF
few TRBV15 CATSRAGLYTQYF
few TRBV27 CASSLGTSGRGEQFF
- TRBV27 CASSFPGLRYNEQFF
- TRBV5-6 CASSRDSSFSYEQYF
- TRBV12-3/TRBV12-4 CASSSGASYEQYF
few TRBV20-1 CSARDPGTAYEQYF
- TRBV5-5 CAGSQGASSPLHF
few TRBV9 CASSATLRSGTLRDEQFF
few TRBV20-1 CSASGREQFF
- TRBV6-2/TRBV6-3 CASSYSGTSQFF
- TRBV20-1 CSARDELAGMDEQFF
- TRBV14 CASRISGSTDTQYF
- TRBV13 CASSLGWAGTQYF
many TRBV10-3 CAISALAGGLNIQYF
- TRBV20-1 CSAGTGSTEAFF
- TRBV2 CASSEARQGVYEQYF
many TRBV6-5 CASSYSGSPSSYNSPLHF
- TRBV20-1 CSALEGASWVGNQPQHF
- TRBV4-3 CASSQDLEVGEQYF
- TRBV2 CASSDRQGAGYEQYF
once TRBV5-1 CASSVDRAGQFF
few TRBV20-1 CSARGTGANTGELFF
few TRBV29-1 CSVELYQEQFF
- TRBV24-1 CATSDRRQGADEKLFF
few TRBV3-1 CASSSGSYSYEQYF
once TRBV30 CAWSDGRHGYTF